This T cell receptor beta chain is drawn from a study of beta chain features in type 1 diabetes. In the study overall: Comparable age, gender and cell yields were observed in patients relative to healthy donors. Sorted cell examination encompassed 85 million to 140 million cells across all samples. Whole-study results and caveats: Shorter templates might be favored by PCR, and equally so in patients and in controls. Shortening that was moderate but significant affected the TCRB CDR3s of Type 1 diabetes patients in all four CD4+ subsets.

As regards this clone: Its antigen remains unknown.

Sequenced material consisted of expressed TCRB transcripts (all of the isolated RNA was reverse transcribed). Sequencing used immunoSEQ multiplex PCR; TCRdb keeps in-frame clones, though not all of them. In the table there are a few hundred thousand clones, 14% of which are singletons. The CDR3 totals 11 residues. Trimming cost V 3 bases and J 6 bases, with 7 bases left between them. The germline CDR1 and CDR2 sequences are DFQATT and SNEGSKA (reference sequence). The TCR originated in a man aged 25-45 years with type 1 diabetes. This sequence joins TRBV20-1 and TRBJ2-3; no reliable D call. Source material: naive CD4+ T cells from blood. The DNA of the CDR3 is TGCAGTGCTAGTATGGAGGATACGCAGTATTTT. It translates to CSASMEDTQYF.